This T cell receptor beta chain appears in the sequencing data of a study of CD8+CD57+ T cells in acquired aplastic anemia. As for the study in general: CD4+ and CD8+ cells, once sorted, gave DNA averaging about 3 ug.

Germline CDR1 and CDR2: SGHTA and FQGNSA. This CDR3 spans 8 amino acids. Trimming pared 5 bases from V and 11 bases from J, leaving 4 bases between. It was genomic DNA that served as the template for profiling TCR beta VDJ and CDR3. One entry per CDR3 protein results from TCRdb running MiXCR on the reads. The table has 180,000 or so distinct CDR3 sequences, 48% seen once. Previously, flow cytometry had revealed CD8+CD57+ cell expansion in the patients chosen for sequencing. The TCR was taken from a human donor with aplastic anemia. Sequencing was done on a sample of sorted CD4+, CD8+, or CD8+CD57+ T cells (not recorded which) from PBMCs. This chain connects TRBV7-2 to TRBJ2-7; no reliable D call. The CDR3 here is CASSVKYF. CDR3 sequence (DNA): TGTGCCAGCAGCGTAAAGTACTTC.